The 28 T cell receptor beta chains in this list originate from one sample, sequenced in a study of blood T cell repertoires in COVID-19 (dated by TCRdb to the early 2020s). The library came from the immunoSEQ multiplex PCR assay. The source is immuneACCESS, and TCRdb retained only in-frame sequences with V and J called. Part of the clones is not carried over; for the studies checked, unresolved V genes explain less than half of this, and the remainder is unexplained. This sample comprises around 60,000 clones, 70% to 90% of them detected only once. Approximately 3.4% of the sample is held by the ten biggest clonotypes. The sample was peripheral blood. The origin of the receptors is a man aged 45 to 65 with active COVID-19.

The chain is built from TRBV16 and TRBJ2-7; 7 bases match TRBD1. The germline V gene has CDR1 KGHSY and CDR2 FQNENV. With 1 base clipped from V and 6 bases from J, the junction kept 6 bases outside the gene matches. This CDR3 spans 14 amino acids. The CDR3 here is CASSQFDRVVEQYF. CDR3 DNA sequence: TGTGCCAGCAGCCAATTCGACAGGGTCGTCGAGCAGTACTTC.

This CDR3 is CASAGRLSYNSPLHF. The CDR3 DNA follows: TGTGCCAGCGCGGGCCGTTTATCTTATAATTCACCCCTCCACTTT. The chain employs TRBV19 and TRBJ1-6; D uncertain. From germline, CDR1 is LNHDA and CDR2 SQIVND (reference sequence). V shed 9 bases and J shed 4 bases, with 16 bases lying between them. The CDR3 sequence is 15 residues long.

The rearrangement uses TRBV4-2 and TRBJ1-4; tentative D call: TRBD1 (5 bases). The length of the CDR3 is 14 residues. Looked up from germline, CDR1 is LGHNA and CDR2 is YNFKEQ. The V end was cut by 0 bases, the J end by 8 bases, with 10 bases between. CDR3 coding DNA: TGTGCCAGCAGCCAAGATCGGGGGAGGGAAAAACTGTTTTTT. It yields the protein CASSQDRGREKLFF.

The gene calls are TRBV10-3 and TRBJ1-3, with D maybe TRBD1 (5 bases). Trimming stripped 10 bases from V and 0 bases from J, with 19 bases between. Germline-derived CDR1 and CDR2 are ENHRY and SYGVKD. CDR3 length equals 16 residues. The CDR3 coding sequence is TGTGCCACCGCCGAGGGACTCCCGAGCTCTGGAAACACCATATATTTT. Its translation is CATAEGLPSSGNTIYF.

V and J are TRBV12-3 or TRBV12-4 and TRBJ2-4; 9 nucleotides align to TRBD1. V lost 6 bases and J lost 8; bases outside the gene matches: 5. CDR3 length: 13 residues. The CDR3 DNA reads TGTGCCAGCAGCCGGGACAGGGTGGACATTCAGTACTTC. It yields the protein CASSRDRVDIQYF.

This clone was observed once. The chain joins TRBV12-3 or TRBV12-4 to TRBJ1-2; 10 nucleotides line up with TRBD1. The CDR3 sequence is 12 residues long. V gave up 5 bases and J gave up 7 bases; unmatched junction bases: 1. CDR3 DNA sequence: TGTGCCAGCAGTGACAGGGGGCTTGGCTACACCTTC. Its translation is CASSDRGLGYTF.

The chain links TRBV3-1 (or the pseudogene TRBV3-2) to TRBJ2-1; possible D gene TRBD2, 6 bases. V gave up 4 bases and J gave up 3 bases, with 13 bases separating them. Looked up from germline, CDR1 is LGHDT and CDR2 is YNNKEL (reference sequence). The CDR3 is made up of 15 amino acids. Here the CDR3 reads CASSPNGGVYNEQFF. The CDR3 nucleotides are TGTGCCAGCAGCCCGAACGGCGGGGTCTACAATGAGCAGTTCTTC.

The chain employs TRBV2 and TRBJ1-2; D may be TRBD1 (6 bases). The germline V gene encodes CDR1 SNHLY and CDR2 FYNNEI. CDR3 length: 16 residues. The ends were cut back, 5 bases at V and 8 bases at J, with 24 bases in the middle. Written as DNA, the CDR3 is TGTGCCAGCAGTAAAGATACAGGGCCCTTCTCGAGGGGCTACACCTTC. This translates into CASSKDTGPFSRGYTF.

The chain links TRBV2 to TRBJ2-5, with 12 nucleotides matching TRBD2. V trimming: 4 bases; J trimming: 4 bases; junction bases outside the gene matches: 7. Germline CDR1 SNHLY, CDR2 FYNNEI. CDR3 length equals 16 residues. CDR3 in amino acids: CASSVASGGAAETQYF. The CDR3 DNA follows: TGTGCCAGCAGTGTGGCTAGCGGGGGGGCCGCAGAGACCCAGTACTTC. Looking up the rest from reference TRBV2 and TRBJ2-5 gives the full variable domain: EPEVTQTPSHQVTQMGQEVILRCVPISNHLYFYWYRQILGQKVEFLVSFYNNEISEKSEIFDDQFSVERPDGSNFTLKIRSTKLEDSAMYFCASSVASGGAAETQYFGPGTRLLVL.

The V gene is TRBV6-6, the J gene TRBJ2-2, with 9 bases fitting TRBD1. Unmatched junction bases numbered 10, after V lost 11 bases and J lost 3 bases. The CDR3 is made up of 15 amino acids. Germline CDR1 MNHNY, CDR2 SVGAGI (reference sequence). For the CDR3, the DNA is TGTGCCTGCGCCACGCGACAGGGGGACACCGGGGAGCTGTTTTTT. Translation gives CACATRQGDTGELFF.

The CDR3 bases are TGCGCCAGCAGCTTGGCGCGCGGGGGCCTTAACTATGGCTACACCTTC. It codes for CASSLARGGLNYGYTF. The chain links TRBV5-1 to TRBJ1-2; D might be TRBD1 (6 bases). Per the germline V gene, CDR1 is SGHRS and CDR2 is YFSETQ. Trimming cost V 0 bases and J 1 base, with 13 bases left between them. The CDR3 is 16 amino acids.

The rearrangement joins TRBV3-1 (or the pseudogene TRBV3-2) to TRBJ2-5; 12 bases map to TRBD2. V trimming: 4 bases; J trimming: 5 bases; junction bases outside the gene matches: 5. CDR3 size: 15 residues. Germline V gene sequence: CDR1 LGHDT, CDR2 YNNKEL (reference sequence). In DNA, the CDR3 is TGTGCCAGCAGCCCTAGCGGGGGGGCCGGGGAGACCCAGTACTTC. The encoded protein is CASSPSGGAGETQYF.

The V call is TRBV4-2, the J call TRBJ2-1; D uncertain. CDR1 is LGHNA and CDR2 is YNFKEQ in the germline V gene. The CDR3 covers 13 residues. V lost 8 bases to trimming and J lost 4 bases, with 12 bases between them. The chain's CDR3 is CASGGSPYNEQFF. In nucleotides, the CDR3 is TGTGCCAGCGGCGGTAGTCCGTACAATGAGCAGTTCTTC.

CDR3 amino acids: CASRQRKQFF. The CDR3 DNA sequence: TGTGCCAGCCGCCAGCGGAAGCAGTTCTTC. The V and J genes are TRBV12-3 or TRBV12-4 and TRBJ2-1; D perhaps matches TRBD2 (5 bases). V was trimmed by 8 bases and J by 11 bases, leaving 10 bases between them. CDR3 length equals 10 residues.

The chain joins TRBV11-1 to TRBJ2-1; 8 nucleotides match TRBD2. The CDR3 length is 14 residues. The germline V gene has CDR1 SGHAT and CDR2 FQDESV (reference sequence). The J segment lost 7 bases and the V segment lost 6 bases, leaving 8 bases of the junction unmatched. CDR3 sequence (DNA): TGTGCCAGCAGACCCGGGAGGGACGTGAATGAGCAGTTCTTC. Residues: CASRPGRDVNEQFF.

The J gene is TRBJ2-1, the V gene TRBV5-4, with D possibly matching TRBD2 (5 bases). Germline CDR1 SGHNT, CDR2 YYREEE (reference sequence). The CDR3 spans 17 residues. Trimming stripped 3 bases from V and 0 bases from J, with 16 bases between. The CDR3 sequence is CASSSPLGSLSYNEQFF. CDR3 coding DNA: TGTGCCAGCAGCTCCCCACTGGGGAGCCTCTCCTACAATGAGCAGTTCTTC.

The chain carries TRBV9 and TRBJ1-2; 7 positions agree with TRBD1. CDR3 length: 18 residues. Looked up from germline, CDR1 is SGDLS and CDR2 is YYNGEE. J gave up 4 bases and V 0 bases, and 15 bases lay outside the gene matches. CDR3 loop: CASSVATQAGGIGYGYTF. As DNA, the CDR3 is TGTGCCAGCAGCGTAGCTACACAAGCAGGGGGGATTGGCTATGGCTACACCTTC. Using reference TRBV9 and TRBJ1-2 for the parts outside the CDR3, the full variable domain is DSGVTQTPKHLITATGQRVTLRCSPRSGDLSVYWYQQSLDQGLQFLIQYYNGEERAKGNILERFSAQQFPDLHSELNLSSLELGDSALYFCASSVATQAGGIGYGYTFGSGTRLTVV.

The rearrangement links TRBV12-3 or TRBV12-4 to TRBJ1-1; no clear D. The V and J ends lost 6 bases and 2 bases respectively, with 10 bases between them. The length of the CDR3 is 13 residues. CDR3 nucleotides: TGTGCCAGCAGGTTACGAGAAAACACTGAAGCTTTCTTT. It specifies CASRLRENTEAFF.

This chain connects TRBV6-2 or TRBV6-3 to TRBJ2-3, with 9 bases lining up with TRBD2. This CDR3 is built from 19 residues. Germline CDR1 is MNHEY and CDR2 is SVGEGT. Losses at the gene ends were 5 bases for V and 9 bases for J; bases not matched to a gene: 24. The CDR3 nucleotides read TGTGCCAGCAGTGCGCCGGTGGGCCTAGCGGGAACCCCCCAAAAAACGCAGTATTTT. It is translated as CASSAPVGLAGTPQKTQYF.

Only one count was recorded for this clone. CDR3 DNA: TGTGCCAGCAGCCTCGCCTACCGGGACAGGGGATGTTCACCCCTCCACTTT. Its translation: CASSLAYRDRGCSPLHF. The gene calls are TRBV21-1 and TRBJ1-6; TRBD1 was called by the table and not checked on the DNA. TRBV21-1 is assigned pseudogene status. The CDR3 consists of 17 residues.

The J gene is TRBJ1-1, the V gene TRBV2, with D perhaps matching TRBD1 (5 bases). Trimming cost V 6 bases and J 3 bases, with 11 bases left between them. The CDR3 totals 13 residues. Germline CDR1 and CDR2: SNHLY and FYNNEI. CDR3 nucleotides: TGTGCCAGCAGGTACACAGGTGACACTGAAGCTTTCTTT. This gives the protein CASRYTGDTEAFF.

The chain couples TRBV5-4 to TRBJ2-5, with 7 nucleotides matching TRBD2. CDR3 size: 14 residues. Per germline, CDR1 SGHNT and CDR2 YYREEE (reference sequence). V was pared by 4 bases and J by 3 bases, with 6 bases of the junction left unmatched. The CDR3 DNA reads as TGTGCCAGCAGCCCCGGGGGAGGGGAAGAGACCCAGTACTTC. It is translated as CASSPGGGEETQYF. The full variable domain, in which reference TRBV5-4 and TRBJ2-5 provide the parts outside the CDR3, is ETGVTQSPTHLIKTRGQQVTLRCSSQSGHNTVSWYQQALGQGPQFIFQYYREEENGRGNFPPRFSGLQFPNYSSELNVNALELDDSALYLCASSPGGGEETQYFGPGTRLLVL.

The chain employs TRBV28 and TRBJ2-3, with TRBD1 as a possible D gene (8 bases). The germline V gene encodes CDR1 MDHEN and CDR2 SYDVKM. V dropped 1 base and J dropped 6 bases, with 14 bases sitting between them. The CDR3 totals 15 residues. CDR3 nucleotide sequence: TGTGCCAGCAGTTTATTAGGACAGGGAGGGGATACGCAGTATTTT. Amino acid sequence: CASSLLGQGGDTQYF.

The chain combines TRBV7-2 with TRBJ2-7; maybe TRBD1 (5 bases). The CDR3 length is 15 residues. Germline loops: CDR1 SGHTA, CDR2 FQGNSA. Trimming pared 3 bases from V and 0 bases from J, leaving 12 bases between. In DNA form, the CDR3 reads TGTGCCAGCAGCTTTAACAGGCCGAGCTCCTACGAGCAGTACTTC. Protein product: CASSFNRPSSYEQYF. Together with reference TRBV7-2 and TRBJ2-7, the CDR3 gives the full variable domain: GAGVSQSPSNKVTEKGKDVELRCDPISGHTALYWYRQSLGQGLEFLIYFQGNSAPDKSGLPSDRFSAERTGGSVSTLTIQRTQQEDSAVYLCASSFNRPSSYEQYFGPGTRLTVT.

The chain employs TRBV27 and TRBJ1-6, with 9 bases matching TRBD1. In germline, CDR1 is MNHEY, CDR2 SMNVEV (reference sequence). The CDR3 covers 15 residues. V shed 4 bases, J shed 10 bases, and the junction held 8 bases outside the gene matches. This CDR3 is CASSSGQGLWSPLHF. Written as DNA, the CDR3 is TGTGCCAGCAGTTCAGGACAGGGGTTATGGTCACCCCTCCACTTT.

The chain joins TRBV5-1 to TRBJ1-2; 8 nucleotides agree with TRBD1. CDR1 and CDR2 (germline): SGHRS, YFSETQ. This CDR3 comprises 13 residues. After removal of 4 bases from V and 8 bases from J, the junction contained 7 bases not matched to a gene. The CDR3 DNA reads as TGCGCCAGCAGCGAGGACAGGGTGGGAGGCTACACCTTC. It is translated as CASSEDRVGGYTF.

This clone showed up just a few times. The V and J genes are TRBV13 and TRBJ1-1, with D unclear. Looked up from germline, CDR1 is PRHDT and CDR2 is FYEKMQ (reference sequence). The CDR3 runs 13 residues. V lost 1 base, J lost 4 bases, and 7 bases lay in between. For the CDR3, the DNA is TGTGCCAGCAGCTTAGTCGGGTTCACTGAAGCTTTCTTT. Protein: CASSLVGFTEAFF.

This chain connects TRBV6-2 or TRBV6-3 to TRBJ2-7; TRBD1 aligns across 7 bases. CDR1 and CDR2 from the germline V gene are MNHEY and SVGEGT. Germline trimming cut 6 bases from V and 6 bases from J; bases unmatched to any gene: 8. The CDR3 length is 13 residues. This chain's CDR3 is CASSRGQSSEQYF. In DNA form, the CDR3 reads TGTGCCAGCAGCAGGGGACAGTCGAGCGAGCAGTACTTC.